The 23 T cell receptor beta chains below all came from one sample that was sequenced in a study of shared clonotypes between healthy human individuals. Libraries were prepared by immunoSEQ multiplex PCR; TCRdb keeps only in-frame clonotypes and omits some of them. Of about 2.1 million clones listed, 93% are singletons. Only CD45RO-negative cells positively selected for CCR7 counted as naive CD8 cells, so terminally differentiated effector memory CD45RA+ cells were excluded. Sample: naive CD8+ T cells from PBMCs. Receptor source: a young man in good health. Some clones in this sample may be carry-over from other donors' samples.

The V and J genes are TRBV9 and TRBJ1-2; no clear D. The germline V and J ends were trimmed by 0 bases and 4 bases, with 10 bases remaining between them. The CDR3 has 14 residues. The germline V gene has CDR1 SGDLS and CDR2 YYNGEE. The CDR3 coding sequence is TGTGCCAGCAGCGTAGCTGAACAGTCCTATGGCTACACCTTC. Amino acid sequence: CASSVAEQSYGYTF.

The chain carries TRBV28 and TRBJ1-4, with D unclear. CDR1 and CDR2 (germline): MDHEN, SYDVKM. Trimming left V 6 bases short and J 11 bases short, with 16 bases between. The CDR3 spans 13 residues. CDR3: CASSLTGSGKLFF. The CDR3 region has the DNA TGTGCCAGCAGCCTGACGGGAAGCGGGAAACTGTTTTTT. Full variable domain (rest looked up from reference TRBV28 and TRBJ1-4): DVKVTQSSRYLVKRTGEKVFLECVQDMDHENMFWYRQDPGLGLRLIYFSYDVKMKEKGDIPEGYSVSREKKERFSLILESASTNQTSMYLCASSLTGSGKLFFGSGTQLSVL.

This clone was seen just once. The CDR3 region has the DNA TGTGCCATCAGAAAAGCACGGGGTGACACCGGGGAGCTGTTTTTT. It codes for CAIRKARGDTGELFF. This chain uses TRBV10-3 with TRBJ2-2; possibly TRBD2 for D (5 bases). V lost 6 bases and J 3 bases, leaving 14 bases between the germline ends. The germline gives CDR1 ENHRY, CDR2 SYGVKD. The CDR3 totals 15 residues.

The J gene is TRBJ2-7, the V gene TRBV27; 11 nucleotides match TRBD1. V shed 3 bases and J 2 bases; nucleotides not matched to a gene: 9. CDR1 is MNHEY, CDR2 SMNVEV, per germline (reference sequence). The CDR3 totals 17 residues. The DNA for the CDR3 is TGTGCCAGCAGTTTGATACCAGGACAGGGGGCCGCCTACGAGCAGTACTTC. It yields the protein CASSLIPGQGAAYEQYF.

The chain employs TRBV29-1 and TRBJ2-2; 7 nucleotides agree with TRBD1. CDR1 SQVTM and CDR2 ANQGSEA come from the germline V gene. With 6 bases clipped from V and 5 bases from J, the junction kept 9 bases outside the gene matches. CDR3 length: 14 residues. CDR3 bases: TGCAGCGTGCCGACAGGGCGGCGGACCGGGGAGCTGTTTTTT. Translated: CSVPTGRRTGELFF.

This clone showed up just once. V gene TRBV11-2 combines with J gene TRBJ1-1; D unclear. CDR3 length: 15 residues. V was shortened by 1 base and J by 1 base, with 10 bases between the two germline ends. CDR1 is SGHAT, CDR2 FQNNGV, per germline. CDR3 in amino acids: CASSLGPKWNTEAFF. CDR3 bases: TGTGCCAGCAGCTTAGGCCCGAAGTGGAACACTGAAGCTTTCTTT. Based on the CDR3 plus reference TRBV11-2 and TRBJ1-1, the full variable domain is EAGVAQSPRYKIIEKRQSVAFWCNPISGHATLYWYQQILGQGPKLLIQFQNNGVVDDSQLPKDRFSAERLKGVDSTLKIQPAKLEDSAVYLCASSLGPKWNTEAFFGQGTRLTVV.

J is TRBJ2-1 and V is TRBV11-3, with TRBD2 identical over 7 bases. CDR3 size: 16 residues. Germline V gene sequence: CDR1 SGHNT, CDR2 YENEEA. V shed 1 base and J 1 base; nucleotides not matched to a gene: 4. The CDR3 bases are TGTGCCAGCAGCTTAGGCGCGGGAGTGTCCTACAATGAGCAGTTCTTC. Its protein product is CASSLGAGVSYNEQFF.

The rearrangement uses TRBV4-1 and TRBJ2-7, with TRBD1 matching 7 bases. Germline V lookup: CDR1 MGHRA, CDR2 YSYEKL. The CDR3 contains 17 residues. The V and J ends lost 2 bases and 0 bases, in that order; junction bases with no gene match: 10. DNA for the CDR3: TGCGCCAGCAGCCAACAAAACAGGGGTCCTCTCTCCTACGAGCAGTACTTC. Protein sequence: CASSQQNRGPLSYEQYF.

Comments on this clone: The same CDR3 can be traced to other DNA sequences in this sample. This sequence joins TRBV7-9 and TRBJ1-2; the D gene is possibly TRBD1 (6 bases). The CDR3 sequence is 14 residues long. V dropped 1 base and J dropped 2 bases, with 8 bases sitting between them. The germline CDR1 and CDR2 sequences are SEHNR and FQNEAQ (reference sequence). CDR3 bases: TGTGCCAGCAGCTTAGTACAGGGAAACTATGGCTACACCTTC. Encoded protein: CASSLVQGNYGYTF.

A single count supports this clone. The chain links TRBV4-2 to TRBJ2-1, with TRBD2 matching over 7 bases. V lost 0 bases and J lost 5; bases outside the gene matches: 7. Germline loops: CDR1 LGHNA, CDR2 YNFKEQ. CDR3 length: 16 residues. CDR3 amino acids: CASSQDTGGANNEQFF. Here the CDR3 DNA reads TGTGCCAGCAGCCAAGATACGGGGGGAGCTAACAATGAGCAGTTCTTC.

The CDR3 coding sequence is TGTGCCAGCAGTTACCTCGAGGAGCTGTTTTTT. Amino acid sequence: CASSYLEELFF. The V call is TRBV6-5, the J call TRBJ2-2; D remains ambiguous. Trimming stripped 2 bases from V and 10 bases from J, with 5 bases between. Germline V CDR1 and CDR2: MNHEY, SVGAGI. This CDR3 has 11 amino acids.

The J gene is TRBJ1-3, the V gene TRBV7-9, with TRBD1 as a possible D gene (6 bases). Trimming left V 3 bases short and J 9 bases short, with 15 bases between. The CDR3 loop spans 14 amino acids. Germline CDR1 SEHNR, CDR2 FQNEAQ (reference sequence). CDR3 sequence (DNA): TGTGCCAGCAGCTTCCGGGACATAACCTCCACCATATATTTT. Its protein is CASSFRDITSTIYF.

Turning to this clone: Other nucleotide sequences in the sample specify the same CDR3. The chain joins TRBV27 to TRBJ2-7; a possible D gene is TRBD2 (5 bases). Trimming cost V 3 bases and J 6 bases, with 9 bases left between them. Germline assignment: CDR1 MNHEY and CDR2 SMNVEV (reference sequence). There are 12 residues in the CDR3. The DNA for the CDR3 is TGTGCCAGCAGTTTTGGAGGAGGCGAGCAGTACTTC. This sequence encodes CASSFGGGEQYF.

In this sample, this clone turned up a few times. The chain combines TRBV7-9 with TRBJ1-1; D unclear. The CDR3 covers 12 residues. Germline loops: CDR1 SEHNR, CDR2 FQNEAQ (reference sequence). Trimming took 2 bases from V and 11 from J, leaving 12 bases between them. The CDR3 loop is CASSLPAGRAFF. The CDR3 nucleotides read TGTGCCAGCAGCTTACCCGCGGGCCGGGCTTTCTTT.

The chain's CDR3 is CASSVGGRAFDEQFF. The CDR3 DNA is TGTGCCAGCAGCGTTGGCGGGAGGGCCTTCGATGAGCAGTTCTTC. J is TRBJ2-1 and V is TRBV9; 9 positions match TRBD2. This CDR3 has 15 residues. The J segment lost 8 bases and the V segment lost 2 bases, leaving 8 bases of the junction unmatched. In germline, CDR1 is SGDLS, CDR2 YYNGEE.

V and J are TRBV9 and TRBJ1-1; tentatively, D is TRBD1 (5 bases). CDR3 length: 15 amino acids. V was pared by 5 bases and J by 5 bases, with 19 bases between. From germline, CDR1 is SGDLS and CDR2 YYNGEE. The CDR3 nucleotides read TGTGCCAGCAGTGCTTTTGGGGCCCCGAGGACTGAAGCTTTCTTT. Amino acids: CASSAFGAPRTEAFF.

The chain is built from TRBV9 and TRBJ1-2, with unresolved D. Looked up from germline, CDR1 is SGDLS and CDR2 is YYNGEE. The CDR3 length is 13 residues. V lost 4 bases, J lost 0 bases, and 7 bases lay in between. CDR3 sequence: CASSPGANYGYTF. In nucleotides, the CDR3 is TGTGCCAGCAGCCCTGGGGCTAACTATGGCTACACCTTC.

As DNA, the CDR3 is TGTGCCAGCAGTCCAATAGCGGGAGGGCCCGCAGATACGCAGTATTTT. It is translated as CASSPIAGGPADTQYF. The chain couples TRBV28 to TRBJ2-3; 11 bases map to TRBD2. The CDR3 is 16 amino acids. With V trimmed by 5 bases and J by 4 bases, 8 bases remained unmatched. Germline V gene data show CDR1 as MDHEN and CDR2 as SYDVKM.

To note about this clone: The sample contains more than one DNA sequence encoding this CDR3. The gene calls are TRBV28 and TRBJ2-7, with 10 bases fitting TRBD1. The CDR3 runs to 14 residues. The germline V gene has CDR1 MDHEN and CDR2 SYDVKM. V trimming: 4 bases; J trimming: 1 base; junction bases outside the gene matches: 1. The CDR3 nucleotides read TGTGCCAGCAGTTGGACAGGGGGTTCCTACGAGCAGTACTTC. Translated: CASSWTGGSYEQYF. Combining the CDR3 with reference TRBV28 and TRBJ2-7 gives the whole variable domain DVKVTQSSRYLVKRTGEKVFLECVQDMDHENMFWYRQDPGLGLRLIYFSYDVKMKEKGDIPEGYSVSREKKERFSLILESASTNQTSMYLCASSWTGGSYEQYFGPGTRLTVT.

This chain uses TRBV6-1 with TRBJ1-2; D is unresolved. V lost 4 bases to trimming and J lost 4 bases, with 4 bases between them. Germline CDR1 MNHNS, CDR2 SASEGT. CDR3 size: 11 residues. CDR3 region: CASSGVYGYTF. In nucleotides, the CDR3 is TGTGCCAGCAGTGGGGTCTATGGCTACACCTTC.

The chain uses TRBV27 and TRBJ2-7; TRBD1 agrees at 9 bases. The V segment lost 3 bases and the J segment 4 bases; nucleotides outside the gene matches: 7. CDR3 length: 15 amino acids. Germline V lookup: CDR1 MNHEY, CDR2 SMNVEV (reference sequence). The chain's CDR3 is CASSFGQGLSYEQYF. The CDR3 coding sequence is TGTGCCAGCAGTTTCGGACAGGGGCTGTCGTACGAGCAGTACTTC.

Points on this clone: The identical CDR3 is also encoded by other nucleotide sequences in the sample. The rearrangement links TRBV9 to TRBJ2-6; D gene unclear. The length of the CDR3 is 15 residues. Deletions cut 0 bases from V and 0 bases from J, with 4 bases between. CDR1 and CDR2 (germline): SGDLS, YYNGEE. CDR3 nucleotides: TGTGCCAGCAGCGTAGGGGGCTCTGGGGCCAACGTCCTGACTTTC. Amino acids: CASSVGGSGANVLTF. The variable domain in full, with the rest retrieved from reference TRBV9 and TRBJ2-6, is DSGVTQTPKHLITATGQRVTLRCSPRSGDLSVYWYQQSLDQGLQFLIQYYNGEERAKGNILERFSAQQFPDLHSELNLSSLELGDSALYFCASSVGGSGANVLTFGAGSRLTVL.

The V gene is TRBV29-1, the J gene TRBJ1-2; D possibly corresponds to TRBD1 (5 bases). V lost 3 bases to trimming and J lost 1 base, with 12 bases between them. Germline CDR1 SQVTM, CDR2 ANQGSEA. This CDR3 is 14 amino acids long. The CDR3 DNA sequence: TGCAGCGTTGAGTCCAGGGCCCTTAACTATGGCTACACCTTC. This translates into CSVESRALNYGYTF. The whole variable domain, filled in from reference TRBV29-1 and TRBJ1-2, reads SAVISQKPSRDICQRGTSLTIQCQVDSQVTMMFWYRQQPGQSLTLIATANQGSEATYESGFVIDKFPISRPNLTFSTLTVSNMSPEDSSIYLCSVESRALNYGYTFGSGTRLTVV.